The T cell receptor beta chain under discussion was sequenced for a study of OX40 agonist ivuxolimab in advanced cancers. Trimming left V 0 bases short and J 6 bases short, with 8 bases between. CDR3 size: 13 residues. Germline V CDR1 and CDR2: LGHNA, YNFKEQ. TCRdb's copy holds only in-frame clones and misses some; the assay was immunoSEQ multiplex PCR. The table includes roughly 110,000 clones, less than 95% detected once. This TCR was recovered from an adult with an advanced solid tumor such as melanoma, head and neck, liver or kidney cancer. The V gene is TRBV4-2, the J gene TRBJ1-1; D is unresolved. The source material was CD4+ or CD8+ T cells sorted from blood, sampled in a trial of the OX40 agonist ivuxolimab. CDR3 bases: TGTGCCAGCAGCCAAGATGCCGGGTCTGAAGCTTTCTTT. It is translated as CASSQDAGSEAFF.